A single sample is the source of the 26 T cell receptor beta chains below, sequenced in a study of identical twins. TCRdb passed the 5' RACE reads through MiXCR, listing each CDR3 protein once. The profile shows 200,000 to 300,000 distinct CDR3 sequences, more than 9.5% of them singletons. This sample also belongs to another study, concerning yellow fever vaccine responses in identical twins.

The sample was memory (CD45RO+) T cells sorted from blood. The receptors stem from a woman aged 18-35 years in good health.

The table lists this clonotype with a few counts. The rearrangement uses TRBV7-2 and TRBJ2-5, with 7 bases that match TRBD2. Germline CDR1 SGHTA, CDR2 FQGNSA. The V gene end was trimmed by 2 bases and the J gene end by 0 bases; junction bases not matched to a gene: 6. The CDR3 covers 16 residues. CDR3 residues: CASSLRAGTYQETQYF. CDR3 DNA: TGTGCCAGCAGCTTAAGAGCGGGGACCTACCAAGAGACCCAGTACTTC.

This clonotype was seen at least ten times. The rearrangement joins TRBV5-1 to TRBJ2-3; 7 bases line up with TRBD2. The CDR3 runs 17 residues. The germline V gene encodes CDR1 SGHRS and CDR2 YFSETQ. Losses at the gene ends were 4 bases for V and 2 bases for J; bases not matched to a gene: 13. As DNA, the CDR3 is TGCGCCAGCAGCCCCTTCCTTCCAGCGGGGTACACAGATACGCAGTATTTT. This codes for CASSPFLPAGYTDTQYF.

The gene calls are TRBV6-4 and TRBJ2-3, with no clear D. This CDR3 comprises 15 residues. V lost 0 bases and J 3 bases, leaving 10 bases between the germline ends. The V gene's germline CDR1 is MRHNA and CDR2 SNTAGT. The CDR3 region is CASSDSWDSTDTQYF. CDR3 nucleotides: TGTGCCAGCAGTGACTCGTGGGATTCGACAGATACGCAGTATTTT.

This clonotype was counted at least ten times. This chain connects TRBV12-3 or TRBV12-4 to TRBJ1-3, with D possibly matching TRBD1 (6 bases). V lost 7 bases and J 4 bases, leaving 17 bases between the germline ends. This CDR3 contains 15 residues. Written as DNA, the CDR3 is TGTGCCAGCACCCATACCGACAGGCTCGGAAACACCATATATTTT. Translating it yields CASTHTDRLGNTIYF.

This clonotype has ten or more counts. V gene TRBV7-2 combines with J gene TRBJ1-2, with D tentatively TRBD1 (6 bases). Germline V gene lookup returns CDR1 SGHTA and CDR2 FQGNSA. Trimming left V 5 bases short and J 4 bases short, with 17 bases between. This CDR3 spans 15 amino acids. The CDR3 nucleotides are TGTGCCAGCAGCCCGGAACAGGGCGTCCTCTATGGCTACACCTTC. This gives the protein CASSPEQGVLYGYTF.

This rearrangement joins TRBV7-9 to TRBJ2-5, with 10 nucleotides matching TRBD2. The germline V gene encodes CDR1 SEHNR and CDR2 FQNEAQ (reference sequence). The CDR3 is made up of 17 amino acids. V was pared by 2 bases and J by 7 bases, with 13 bases of the junction left unmatched. The CDR3 DNA reads TGTGCCAGCAGCTTATATCCAAGCGGGGGGGCCCATCCGACCCAGTACTTC. Residues: CASSLYPSGGAHPTQYF.

This clonotype occurred many times. The rearrangement links TRBV5-1 to TRBJ2-2; D is unresolved. V was cut by 0 bases and J by 0 bases, with 3 bases left in between. CDR3 length: 14 amino acids. Germline V CDR1 and CDR2: SGHRS, YFSETQ. As DNA, the CDR3 is TGCGCCAGCAGCTTGGAAGCGAACACCGGGGAGCTGTTTTTT. It yields the protein CASSLEANTGELFF. Filled out from reference TRBV5-1 and TRBJ2-2, the complete variable domain reads KAGVTQTPRYLIKTRGQQVTLSCSPISGHRSVSWYQQTPGQGLQFLFEYFSETQRNKGNFPGRFSGRQFSNSRSEMNVSTLELGDSALYLCASSLEANTGELFFGEGSRLTVL.

The chain has TRBV7-2 and TRBJ2-7; TRBD1 agrees at 7 bases. V trimming: 2 bases; J trimming: 6 bases; junction bases outside the gene matches: 10. This CDR3 is 15 amino acids long. In germline, CDR1 is SGHTA, CDR2 FQGNSA. CDR3 coding DNA: TGTGCCAGCAGCTTAAAACGGGAAACAGGGGTCGAGCAGTACTTC. Translating gives CASSLKRETGVEQYF. Combining the CDR3 with reference TRBV7-2 and TRBJ2-7 gives the whole variable domain GAGVSQSPSNKVTEKGKDVELRCDPISGHTALYWYRQSLGQGLEFLIYFQGNSAPDKSGLPSDRFSAERTGGSVSTLTIQRTQQEDSAVYLCASSLKRETGVEQYFGPGTRLTVT.

The rearrangement links TRBV5-1 to TRBJ1-3; a weak D match, TRBD1 (5 bases). Germline assignment: CDR1 SGHRS and CDR2 YFSETQ. V lost 0 bases and J lost 0, with 7 bases in between. CDR3 length equals 15 residues. The CDR3 loop is CASSLEGSSGNTIYF. The CDR3 region has the DNA TGCGCCAGCAGCTTGGAGGGGTCCTCTGGAAACACCATATATTTT. The complete variable domain, with remaining parts taken from reference TRBV5-1 and TRBJ1-3, reads KAGVTQTPRYLIKTRGQQVTLSCSPISGHRSVSWYQQTPGQGLQFLFEYFSETQRNKGNFPGRFSGRQFSNSRSEMNVSTLELGDSALYLCASSLEGSSGNTIYFGEGSWLTVV.

This clonotype was detected ten times or more. The genes are TRBV12-3 or TRBV12-4 and TRBJ2-3; no clear D. Between the trimmed V and J ends, which lost 1 base and 4 bases, there was a span of 12 bases. The CDR3 spans 15 residues. CDR3 loop: CASSLEPLGSDTQYF. CDR3 sequence (DNA): TGTGCCAGCAGTTTAGAGCCCCTGGGCTCAGATACGCAGTATTTT.

This clonotype has a handful of counts. The V and J genes are TRBV5-1 and TRBJ2-5; the D gene is possibly TRBD1 (6 bases). Germline CDR1 reads SGHRS; CDR2 reads YFSETQ. The CDR3 sequence is 15 residues long. Trimming removed 4 bases from V and 3 bases from J, with 16 bases in between. The chain's CDR3 is CASSATGIPKETQYF. CDR3 nucleotides: TGCGCCAGCAGCGCTACAGGGATCCCTAAAGAGACCCAGTACTTC.

The chain links TRBV3-1 to TRBJ2-3, with 7 bases that match TRBD2. Germline V CDR1 and CDR2: LGHDT, YNNKEL (reference sequence). V lost 0 bases, J lost 4 bases, and 7 bases stayed unmatched. The length of the CDR3 is 16 residues. CDR3 sequence reads: CASSQDPGRPPDTQYF. As DNA, the CDR3 is TGTGCCAGCAGCCAAGATCCCGGGAGGCCCCCAGATACGCAGTATTTT.

This clonotype was detected ten times or more. V is TRBV6-1 and J is TRBJ1-5, with TRBD1 as a possible D gene (5 bases). Trimming removed 5 bases at V and 7 bases at J, with 18 bases between. Germline V gene lookup returns CDR1 MNHNS and CDR2 SASEGT. The CDR3 is made up of 15 amino acids. In DNA form, the CDR3 reads TGTGCCAGCAGTACCTCTGGGGGGTTGGGGCAGCCCCAGCATTTT. It codes for CASSTSGGLGQPQHF.

This clonotype was seen a handful of times. The J gene is TRBJ2-5, the V gene TRBV5-1; 7 bases map to TRBD1. Germline trimming cut 3 bases from V and 5 bases from J; bases unmatched to any gene: 16. The CDR3 is 17 residues long. Germline values: CDR1 SGHRS, CDR2 YFSETQ. CDR3 amino acids: CASSSKVTGPWGETQYF. In DNA, the CDR3 is TGCGCCAGCAGCTCTAAAGTGACAGGGCCCTGGGGGGAGACCCAGTACTTC.

This clonotype was counted between two and nine times. The V gene is TRBV6-5, the J gene TRBJ2-2; D may match TRBD1 or TRBD2 (7 bases each). Trimming cost V 0 bases and J 3 bases, with 17 bases left between them. Germline V lookup: CDR1 MNHEY, CDR2 SVGAGI. This CDR3 has 18 amino acids. CDR3 coding DNA: TGTGCCAGCAGTTACTCCCACCAGGGGGGGGTTGACACCGGGGAGCTGTTTTTT. Amino acid sequence: CASSYSHQGGVDTGELFF.

This clonotype was counted a few times. V gene TRBV2 combines with J gene TRBJ1-2; no firm D call. This CDR3 is built from 14 residues. V lost 6 bases, J lost 0 bases, and 11 bases lay in between. Germline CDR1 SNHLY, CDR2 FYNNEI. CDR3 region: CASRIEMTNYGYTF. CDR3 DNA: TGTGCCAGCAGAATTGAAATGACTAACTATGGCTACACCTTC.

This clonotype came up many times. The V and J genes are TRBV29-1 and TRBJ2-5; D assignment may be TRBD1 or TRBD2 (5 bases each). The CDR3 covers 14 residues. The V end was cut by 3 bases, the J end by 4 bases, with 15 bases between. Germline-derived CDR1 and CDR2 are SQVTM and ANQGSEA. Written as DNA, the CDR3 is TGCAGCGTTGAGTCCCCGGGGCAATCAGAGACCCAGTACTTC. Its translation: CSVESPGQSETQYF.

The table lists this clonotype with a few counts. The chain uses TRBV29-1 and TRBJ2-1, with 7 nucleotides matching TRBD1. V lost 3 bases, J lost 5 bases, and 10 bases stayed unmatched. Germline V lookup: CDR1 SQVTM, CDR2 ANQGSEA. The CDR3 runs to 15 residues. The CDR3 is CSVDLGTEVNNEQFF. The CDR3 DNA reads as TGCAGCGTTGACTTAGGGACAGAAGTAAACAATGAGCAGTTCTTC.

This clonotype appeared a few times. The gene calls are TRBV15 and TRBJ2-4, with D possibly matching TRBD1 (5 bases). Germline V gives CDR1 LNHNV, CDR2 YYDKDF (reference sequence). V dropped 0 bases and J dropped 3 bases, with 12 bases sitting between them. The CDR3 is 16 residues long. CDR3 sequence (DNA): TGTGCCACCAGCAGAGAGCAGGGTTTCGGCAAAAACATTCAGTACTTC. Translating gives CATSREQGFGKNIQYF.

The chain combines TRBV4-2 with TRBJ2-1, with D possibly TRBD2 on 6 matching bases. CDR3 length: 16 amino acids. Trimming stripped 0 bases from V and 4 bases from J, with 13 bases between. Germline CDR1 is LGHNA and CDR2 is YNFKEQ. CDR3 in amino acids: CASSQERGRSYNEQFF. The CDR3 bases are TGTGCCAGCAGCCAAGAAAGAGGGAGGTCGTACAATGAGCAGTTCTTC.

On this clonotype itself: The junction departs from the called germline gene at one end, perhaps through a read error. V and J are TRBV20-1 and TRBJ2-1; TRBD1 matches 10 bases. The CDR3 spans 13 residues. Per germline, CDR1 DFQATT and CDR2 SNEGSKA (reference sequence). The CDR3 spells CSTRGGQGYEQFF. In nucleotides, the CDR3 is TGCAGTACTAGAGGGGGACAGGGGTATGAGCAGTTCTTC.

The J gene is TRBJ1-2, the V gene TRBV29-1, with D uncertain. Germline V gene lookup returns CDR1 SQVTM and CDR2 ANQGSEA. Trimming stripped 0 bases from V and 5 bases from J, with 10 bases between. The CDR3 is made up of 13 amino acids. CDR3 sequence (DNA): TGCAGCGTTGAAGACTGGGGAGGATATGGCTACACCTTC. Translation: CSVEDWGGYGYTF.

The chain links TRBV28 to TRBJ2-7; 9 positions match TRBD2. CDR3 length equals 15 residues. Germline-derived CDR1 and CDR2 are MDHEN and SYDVKM. J gave up 0 bases and V 4 bases, and 4 bases lay outside the gene matches. CDR3 DNA sequence: TGTGCCAGCAGTTCTCTGCGGGGGGGCTCCTACGAGCAGTACTTC. Protein sequence: CASSSLRGGSYEQYF.

This clonotype was seen a few times. The chain recombines TRBV6-1 with TRBJ2-3, with TRBD2 matching 7 bases. Germline trimming cut 7 bases from V and 2 bases from J; bases unmatched to any gene: 9. This CDR3 is 15 amino acids long. Germline assignment: CDR1 MNHNS and CDR2 SASEGT. CDR3 coding DNA: TGTGCCAGCACCCCGGGACTATTCGACACAGATACGCAGTATTTT. It specifies CASTPGLFDTDTQYF.

The gene calls are TRBV7-2 and TRBJ2-5, with TRBD1 matching 9 bases. The CDR3 is 15 residues long. The V segment lost 6 bases and the J segment 1 base; nucleotides outside the gene matches: 6. Germline lookup yields CDR1 SGHTA and CDR2 FQGNSA. The CDR3 DNA is TGTGCCAGCAGGGGGGGGACAGGGCCCCAAGAGACCCAGTACTTC. Translated, it gives CASRGGTGPQETQYF.

This clonotype was detected many times. The V call is TRBV24-1, the J call TRBJ2-3; TRBD2 might be the D (6 bases). From germline, CDR1 is KGHDR and CDR2 SFDVKD. This CDR3 is built from 14 residues. V gave up 4 bases and J gave up 3 bases, with 10 bases separating them. The CDR3 sequence is CATSETSPTDTQYF. The CDR3, as DNA: TGTGCCACCAGTGAGACTAGTCCGACAGATACGCAGTATTTT.